This T cell receptor (beta chain) was identified in a study of tumor and adjacent non-tumor tissue in lung cancer. Study information: Histology: 11 to 13 adenocarcinoma, 2 squamous cell carcinoma, 1 small cell lung cancer.

The library came from three nested PCR rounds adapted from ARM-PCR protocols. TCRdb fed the multiplex PCR reads into MiXCR, producing one record per CDR3 protein. The sample lists about 110,000 distinct CDR3 sequences; roughly 73% were seen once. Study outcomes and limitations: Tumor repertoires had a smaller top 100 clone share than normal lung.

This sample's RNA came from whole unsorted tissue. For this clonotype: The antigen is undetermined. The junction departs from the called germline gene at one end, perhaps through a read error.

Germline CDR1 reads SGHNT; CDR2 reads YENEEA. This CDR3 spans 17 amino acids. The TCR was taken from a woman between 55 and 75 years old with non-small cell lung cancer. The sequenced material came from lung tumor tissue. The rearrangement joins TRBV11-3 to TRBJ2-1; 12 bases line up with TRBD2. The CDR3 sequence is CTSSIELTSGSHNVQFF. For the CDR3, the DNA is TGTACCAGCAGCATAGAGTTGACTAGCGGGAGTCACAATGTGCAGTTCTTC. Complete variable domain (other parts from reference TRBV11-3 and TRBJ2-1): EAGVVQSPRYKIIEKKQPVAFWCNPISGHNTLYWYLQNLGQGPELLIRYENEEAVDDSQLPKDRFSAERLKGVDSTLKIQPAELGDSAVYLCTSSIELTSGSHNVQFFGPGTRLTVL.